These 32 T cell receptor beta chains came from one sample sequenced in a study of blood T cell repertoires in COVID-19. Assay: immunoSEQ multiplex PCR; the TCRdb copy retains only in-frame clones and omits some. The profile shows about 310,000 clones, around 87% of them singletons. Source material: peripheral blood. The receptors were sampled from a man aged 45-65 years with active or convalescent COVID-19.

The genes are TRBV2 and TRBJ2-3; D is unresolved. The CDR3 has 12 residues. Germline V gene data show CDR1 as SNHLY and CDR2 as FYNNEI. V lost 2 bases and J lost 2, with 2 bases in between. The CDR3 nucleotides read TGTGCCAGCAGTGAACTCACAGATACGCAGTATTTT. This gives the protein CASSELTDTQYF.

The CDR3 is CASSPRGGVNQPQHF. The CDR3 DNA sequence: TGTGCCAGCAGCCCCAGGGGAGGGGTGAATCAGCCCCAGCATTTT. The V and J genes are TRBV7-2 and TRBJ1-5; a possible D gene is TRBD1 (6 bases). The CDR3 is 15 residues long. Germline CDR1 reads SGHTA; CDR2 reads FQGNSA. V was pared by 5 bases and J by 4 bases, with 15 bases between.

About this clone: The junction departs from germline at one end; a sequencing error may be responsible. The chain has TRBV3-1 (or the pseudogene TRBV3-2) and TRBJ2-2, with TRBD1 matching 9 bases. Germline CDR1 reads LGHDT; CDR2 reads YNNKEL (reference sequence). The length of the CDR3 is 12 residues. DNA of the CDR3: TGTGCCAGCAGCCCGGGGGGACAGGGAAAGATTTTT. Its protein product is CASSPGGQGKIF.

The gene calls are TRBV4-2 and TRBJ2-1, with D hard to call. Germline loops: CDR1 LGHNA, CDR2 YNFKEQ. Trimming pared 0 bases from V and 4 bases from J, leaving 10 bases between. The CDR3 loop spans 15 amino acids. DNA for the CDR3: TGTGCCAGCAGCCAAGATCCTGACACTTACAATGAGCAGTTCTTC. Residues: CASSQDPDTYNEQFF.

The chain carries TRBV7-9 and TRBJ2-7, with D unresolved. Germline CDR1 and CDR2: SEHNR and FQNEAQ (reference sequence). Trimming removed 4 bases from V and 0 bases from J, with 10 bases in between. The CDR3 runs 14 residues. CDR3 sequence reads: CASSSSAISYEQYF. The CDR3 DNA sequence: TGTGCCAGCAGCTCCAGTGCCATCTCCTACGAGCAGTACTTC.

This sequence joins TRBV4-1 and TRBJ2-7; D perhaps matches TRBD1 (6 bases). Germline V gene lookup returns CDR1 MGHRA and CDR2 YSYEKL. Trimming left V 1 base short and J 0 bases short, with 13 bases between. The CDR3 sequence is 16 residues long. Here the CDR3 DNA reads TGCGCCAGCAGCCAAGGAGGGGGAGCCAGCTCCTACGAGCAGTACTTC. Its translation: CASSQGGGASSYEQYF.

The chain employs TRBV2 and TRBJ2-1, with a possible D match to TRBD1 (5 bases). In germline, CDR1 is SNHLY, CDR2 FYNNEI. The V and J ends lost 5 bases and 9 bases respectively, with 11 bases between them. The CDR3 loop spans 12 amino acids. As DNA, the CDR3 is TGTGCCAGCAGTTTTTTAGGGGTTGAGCAGTTCTTC. Its translation: CASSFLGVEQFF. Using reference TRBV2 and TRBJ2-1 for the parts outside the CDR3, the full variable domain is EPEVTQTPSHQVTQMGQEVILRCVPISNHLYFYWYRQILGQKVEFLVSFYNNEISEKSEIFDDQFSVERPDGSNFTLKIRSTKLEDSAMYFCASSFLGVEQFFGPGTRLTVL.

V gene TRBV19 combines with J gene TRBJ2-3, with 7 bases matching TRBD2. V trimming: 6 bases; J trimming: 5 bases; junction bases outside the gene matches: 8. The CDR3 is 14 residues long. In germline, CDR1 is LNHDA, CDR2 SQIVND (reference sequence). CDR3: CASRSSGYLDTQYF. The CDR3 DNA reads TGTGCCAGTAGGAGTAGCGGGTACTTAGATACGCAGTATTTT.

The chain is built from TRBV2 and TRBJ1-5; D is unresolved. V lost 4 bases to trimming and J lost 3 bases, with 7 bases between them. The germline V gene encodes CDR1 SNHLY and CDR2 FYNNEI. The CDR3 consists of 13 residues. CDR3 sequence reads: CASSGGYNQPQHF. CDR3 coding DNA: TGTGCCAGCAGTGGAGGATACAATCAGCCCCAGCATTTT.

This clone was observed a single time. The DNA for the CDR3 is TGTGCCAGCAGCACCATGACAGGGTTGGTCCAAGGCTACACCTTC. Its protein is CASSTMTGLVQGYTF. The chain is built from TRBV11-2 and TRBJ1-2; TRBD1 matches at 7 bases. In germline, CDR1 is SGHAT, CDR2 FQNNGV. The J segment lost 8 bases and the V segment lost 5 bases, leaving 14 bases of the junction unmatched. The CDR3 runs to 15 residues.

This chain links TRBV7-3 with TRBJ2-6; no reliable D call. CDR3 length equals 15 residues. Trimming cost V 5 bases and J 1 base, with 9 bases left between them. Germline V lookup: CDR1 SGHTA, CDR2 FQGTGA. Here the CDR3 reads CASSTAGSGANVLTF. The DNA of the CDR3 is TGTGCCAGCAGCACGGCAGGTTCTGGGGCCAACGTCCTGACTTTC.

J is TRBJ2-2 and V is TRBV2; tentatively, D is TRBD1 (6 bases). The germline CDR1 and CDR2 sequences are SNHLY and FYNNEI. Trimming removed 6 bases from V and 5 bases from J, with 10 bases in between. The CDR3 has 13 residues. CDR3 amino acids: CASRPTGTGELFF. CDR3 nucleotide sequence: TGTGCCAGCAGGCCCACAGGGACCGGGGAGCTGTTTTTT.

The chain carries TRBV7-6 and TRBJ2-7, with D maybe TRBD1 (5 bases). V lost 3 bases, J lost 2 bases, and 11 bases lay in between. The CDR3 has 14 amino acids. Germline CDR1 reads SGHVS; CDR2 reads FNYEAQ. CDR3 sequence (DNA): TGTGCCAGCAGCTTCGGTCAGGGTCCCTACGAGCAGTACTTC. It yields the protein CASSFGQGPYEQYF.

This chain links TRBV6-7 with TRBJ2-5, with D possibly being TRBD2 (5 bases). TRBV6-7 is known as an ORF, though its function is uncertain. This CDR3 has 16 amino acids. The ends were cut back, 2 bases at V and 7 bases at J, with 20 bases in the middle. The CDR3 region has the DNA TGTGCCAGCAGTTACCCCATCCCGGACTCCCCATGGACCCAGTACTTC. Amino acid sequence: CASSYPIPDSPWTQYF.

This clone was counted once. The chain is built from TRBV6-6 and TRBJ2-7, with D maybe TRBD1 (8 bases). CDR1 and CDR2 (germline): MNHNY, SVGAGI (reference sequence). The V and J ends lost 3 bases and 6 bases respectively, with 18 bases between them. This CDR3 comprises 15 residues. The CDR3 is CASSYGGDRTGEQYF. CDR3 nucleotides: TGTGCCAGCAGTTATGGGGGGGACAGGACGGGCGAGCAGTACTTC.

The chain employs TRBV5-6 and TRBJ1-6; TRBD1 is a possible D gene (5 bases). This CDR3 is 15 amino acids long. V gave up 4 bases and J gave up 9 bases, with 17 bases separating them. Germline values: CDR1 SGHDT, CDR2 YYEEEE. CDR3 sequence reads: CASSRGHALGSPLHF. The DNA for the CDR3 is TGTGCCAGCAGCCGAGGACACGCGTTGGGTTCACCCCTCCACTTT. Full variable domain (remainder filled in from reference TRBV5-6 and TRBJ1-6): DAGVTQSPTHLIKTRGQQVTLRCSPKSGHDTVSWYQQALGQGPQFIFQYYEEEERQRGNFPDRFSGHQFPNYSSELNVNALLLGDSALYLCASSRGHALGSPLHFGNGTRLTVT.

The chain links TRBV19 to TRBJ2-2, with TRBD1 as a possible D gene (6 bases). Trimming took off 2 bases at V and 3 bases at J, with 10 bases between the two ends. Germline CDR1 reads LNHDA; CDR2 reads SQIVND (reference sequence). The CDR3 has 15 residues. The CDR3 loop is CASSISGQHTGELFF. As DNA, the CDR3 is TGTGCCAGTAGTATATCAGGACAGCACACCGGGGAGCTGTTTTTT.

This clone is a singleton in its sample. The V and J genes are TRBV28 and TRBJ1-5; 7 nucleotides match TRBD1. Trimming at V came to 4 bases and at J to 3 bases, leaving 6 bases not matched to a gene. The CDR3 is 15 amino acids. CDR1 is MDHEN and CDR2 is SYDVKM in the germline V gene. Here the CDR3 DNA reads TGTGCCAGCAGTTCCACAGGGGCACCCAATCAGCCCCAGCATTTT. Encoded protein: CASSSTGAPNQPQHF.

The V call is TRBV6-1, the J call TRBJ2-6, with D perhaps TRBD1 (6 bases). The CDR3 loop spans 16 amino acids. CDR1 and CDR2 from the germline V gene are MNHNS and SASEGT. The V end lost 4 bases, the J end lost 0 bases, and 10 bases lay between the germline ends. This chain's CDR3 is CASSGRGSSGANVLTF. The CDR3 DNA sequence: TGTGCCAGCAGTGGCAGGGGCTCCTCTGGGGCCAACGTCCTGACTTTC.

The chain couples TRBV6-5 to TRBJ2-7; maybe TRBD1 (5 bases). The germline CDR1 and CDR2 sequences are MNHEY and SVGAGI. V lost 5 bases and J 3 bases, leaving 11 bases between the germline ends. The CDR3 sequence is 13 residues long. The CDR3 DNA reads as TGTGCCAGCAGTCCAGGGTCCGGCTACGAGCAGTACTTC. This translates into CASSPGSGYEQYF.

The chain carries TRBV9 and TRBJ1-6; 7 positions agree with TRBD1. CDR1 and CDR2 from the germline V gene are SGDLS and YYNGEE. This CDR3 contains 13 residues. V shed 3 bases and J 7 bases; nucleotides not matched to a gene: 1. This chain's CDR3 is CASSAGQNSPLHF. The CDR3 DNA is TGTGCCAGCAGCGCGGGACAGAATTCACCCCTCCACTTT.

The chain has TRBV6-6 and TRBJ2-6; 8 bases map to TRBD1. This CDR3 spans 17 amino acids. The ends lost 5 bases at V and 2 bases at J; junction bases unmatched: 8. The germline CDR1 and CDR2 sequences are MNHNY and SVGAGI (reference sequence). CDR3 amino acids: CASSPGQGRTGANVLTF. DNA of the CDR3: TGTGCCAGCAGTCCCGGACAGGGAAGGACTGGGGCCAACGTCCTGACTTTC.

The V and J genes are TRBV4-3 and TRBJ1-5; D not certain. The CDR3 loop spans 14 amino acids. The V end lost 0 bases, the J end lost 7 bases, and 10 bases lay between the germline ends. Germline lookup yields CDR1 LGHNA and CDR2 YSLEER. DNA for the CDR3: TGCGCCAGCAGCCAAGATTCCGAACGGCAGCCCCAGCATTTT. Translating gives CASSQDSERQPQHF.

The rearrangement links TRBV27 to TRBJ1-1; D unclear. The germline V and J ends were trimmed by 5 bases and 2 bases, with 15 bases remaining between them. The CDR3 is 15 residues long. The V gene's germline CDR1 is MNHEY and CDR2 SMNVEV (reference sequence). As DNA, the CDR3 is TGTGCCAGCAGTGTCCCTCGGAGAGACAACACTGAAGCTTTCTTT. Translating it yields CASSVPRRDNTEAFF.

On this clone: The sample contains more than one DNA sequence encoding this CDR3. V and J are TRBV28 and TRBJ1-2; 9 positions match TRBD1. CDR1 and CDR2 (germline): MDHEN, SYDVKM. V shed 4 bases and J 8 bases; nucleotides not matched to a gene: 5. This CDR3 region has 13 residues. This CDR3 is CASSSGQGLGYTF. DNA of the CDR3: TGTGCCAGCAGTTCGGGACAGGGTTTGGGCTACACCTTC.

The chain couples TRBV11-2 to TRBJ2-5; the match to TRBD2 covers 7 bases. The J segment lost 3 bases and the V segment lost 5 bases, leaving 15 bases of the junction unmatched. This CDR3 spans 17 amino acids. Germline values: CDR1 SGHAT, CDR2 FQNNGV. As DNA, the CDR3 is TGTGCCAGCAGCCCCGGGGGTAGCGGGCGTTCCGAAGAGACCCAGTACTTC. Translation: CASSPGGSGRSEETQYF.

This sequence joins TRBV4-2 and TRBJ2-4, with 10 positions matching TRBD2. CDR3 size: 18 residues. Per germline, CDR1 LGHNA and CDR2 YNFKEQ. The J segment lost 4 bases and the V segment lost 3 bases, leaving 12 bases of the junction unmatched. The CDR3 sequence: CASSHGAGGAKGKNIQYF. DNA of the CDR3: TGTGCCAGCAGCCACGGAGCGGGAGGGGCCAAAGGGAAAAACATTCAGTACTTC.

The J gene is TRBJ1-2, the V gene TRBV13; a weak D match, TRBD1 (5 bases). Germline loops: CDR1 PRHDT, CDR2 FYEKMQ (reference sequence). The CDR3 extends over 15 amino acids. The ends were cut back, 0 bases at V and 8 bases at J, with 16 bases in the middle. CDR3 loop: CASSLGSVRRGGYTF. The CDR3 nucleotides read TGTGCCAGCAGCTTAGGTTCGGTGCGGAGGGGCGGCTACACCTTC.

The DNA for the CDR3 is TGTGCCACCTGGGTTCTAGCGGGTGTGGGGGAGCAGTACTTC. This encodes CATWVLAGVGEQYF. The chain is built from TRBV6-5 and TRBJ2-7; 8 bases align to TRBD2. The V segment lost 10 bases and the J segment 7 bases; nucleotides outside the gene matches: 15. The CDR3 loop spans 14 amino acids. From germline, CDR1 is MNHEY and CDR2 SVGAGI.

The J gene is TRBJ2-1, the V gene TRBV27, with 9 bases aligning to TRBD1. The CDR3 is made up of 15 amino acids. Trimming at V came to 6 bases and at J to 6 bases, leaving 9 bases not matched to a gene. The germline V gene has CDR1 MNHEY and CDR2 SMNVEV (reference sequence). Here the CDR3 reads CASSSGQGKGNEQFF. In DNA form, the CDR3 reads TGTGCCAGCAGCTCAGGACAGGGGAAGGGCAATGAGCAGTTCTTC.

The chain employs TRBV6-5 and TRBJ1-5; weak D call: TRBD1 (5 bases). Trimming pared 6 bases from V and 7 bases from J, leaving 13 bases between. This CDR3 has 13 residues. CDR1 is MNHEY, CDR2 SVGAGI, per germline. The CDR3 DNA reads TGTGCCAGCAGGGACACCTCAGGGCAGCCCCAGCATTTT. Its translation is CASRDTSGQPQHF.

The chain has TRBV5-4 and TRBJ2-7; TRBD1 might be the D (6 bases). Trimming shortened V by 1 base and J by 0 bases, and 11 bases separated the two germline ends. CDR1 and CDR2 (germline): SGHNT, YYREEE (reference sequence). The CDR3 sequence is 15 residues long. CDR3 DNA: TGTGCCAGCAGCTTGAAAGGGACATCCTCCTACGAGCAGTACTTC. Its translation is CASSLKGTSSYEQYF. The complete variable domain, with remaining parts taken from reference TRBV5-4 and TRBJ2-7, reads ETGVTQSPTHLIKTRGQQVTLRCSSQSGHNTVSWYQQALGQGPQFIFQYYREEENGRGNFPPRFSGLQFPNYSSELNVNALELDDSALYLCASSLKGTSSYEQYFGPGTRLTVT.